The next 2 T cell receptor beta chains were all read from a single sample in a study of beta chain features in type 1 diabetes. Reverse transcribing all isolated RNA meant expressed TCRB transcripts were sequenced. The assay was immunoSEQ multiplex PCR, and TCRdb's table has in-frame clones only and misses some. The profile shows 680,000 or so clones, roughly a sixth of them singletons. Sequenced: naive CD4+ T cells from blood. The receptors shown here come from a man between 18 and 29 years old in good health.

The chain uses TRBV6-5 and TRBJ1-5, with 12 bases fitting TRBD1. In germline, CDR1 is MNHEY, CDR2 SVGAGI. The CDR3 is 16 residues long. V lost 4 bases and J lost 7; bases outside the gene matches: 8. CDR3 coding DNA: TGTGCCAGCAGTTCTTTAGGGACAGGGGGCGAACAGCCCCAGCATTTT. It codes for CASSSLGTGGEQPQHF.

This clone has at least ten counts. The CDR3 sequence is CASRTGASGYNEQFF. The CDR3, as DNA: TGTGCCAGCAGAACTGGGGCCTCAGGCTACAATGAGCAGTTCTTC. The J gene is TRBJ2-1, the V gene TRBV28; tentative D call: TRBD1 (5 bases). Trimming cost V 6 bases and J 3 bases, with 15 bases left between them. In germline, CDR1 is MDHEN, CDR2 SYDVKM. This CDR3 has 15 residues.